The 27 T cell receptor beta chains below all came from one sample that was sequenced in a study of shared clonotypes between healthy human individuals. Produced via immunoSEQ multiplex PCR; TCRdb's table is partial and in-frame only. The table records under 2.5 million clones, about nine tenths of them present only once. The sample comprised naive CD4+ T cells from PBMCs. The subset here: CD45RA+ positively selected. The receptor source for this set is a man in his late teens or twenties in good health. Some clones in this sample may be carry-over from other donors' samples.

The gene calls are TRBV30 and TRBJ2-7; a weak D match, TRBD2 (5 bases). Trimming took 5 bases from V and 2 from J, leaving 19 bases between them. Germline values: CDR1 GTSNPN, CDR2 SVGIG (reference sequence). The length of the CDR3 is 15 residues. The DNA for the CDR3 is TGTGCCTGGGGCTCTGGCGGGTCCCGAACCTACGAGCAGTACTTC. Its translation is CAWGSGGSRTYEQYF.

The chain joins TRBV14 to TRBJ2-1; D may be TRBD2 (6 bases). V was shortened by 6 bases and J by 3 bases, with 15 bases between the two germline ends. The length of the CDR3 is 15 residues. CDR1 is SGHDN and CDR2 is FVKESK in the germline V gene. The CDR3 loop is CASSLGSGFYNEQFF. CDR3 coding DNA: TGTGCCAGCAGTCTAGGTAGCGGATTCTACAATGAGCAGTTCTTC.

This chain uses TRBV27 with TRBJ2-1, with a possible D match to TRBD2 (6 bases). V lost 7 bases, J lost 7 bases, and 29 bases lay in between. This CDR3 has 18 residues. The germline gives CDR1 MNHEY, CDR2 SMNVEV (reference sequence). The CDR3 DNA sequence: TGTGCCAGCAAACGGGGGTTTCCGGGAGCTTTACATTTGAATGAGCAGTTCTTC. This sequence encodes CASKRGFPGALHLNEQFF.

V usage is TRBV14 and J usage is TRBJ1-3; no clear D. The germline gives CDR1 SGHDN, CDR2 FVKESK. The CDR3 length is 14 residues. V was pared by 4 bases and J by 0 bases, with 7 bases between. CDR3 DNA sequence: TGTGCCAGCAGCCCTGACCTCTCTGGAAACACCATATATTTT. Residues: CASSPDLSGNTIYF. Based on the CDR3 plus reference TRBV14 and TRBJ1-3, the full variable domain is EAGVTQFPSHSVIEKGQTVTLRCDPISGHDNLYWYRRVMGKEIKFLLHFVKESKQDESGMPNNRFLAERTGGTYSTLKVQPAELEDSGVYFCASSPDLSGNTIYFGEGSWLTVV.

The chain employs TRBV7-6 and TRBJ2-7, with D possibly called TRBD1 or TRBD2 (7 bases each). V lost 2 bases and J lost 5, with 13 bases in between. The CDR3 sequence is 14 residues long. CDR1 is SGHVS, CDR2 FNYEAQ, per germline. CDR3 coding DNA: TGTGCCAGCAGCTTATACAGGGGAGGGCACGAGCAGTACTTC. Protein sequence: CASSLYRGGHEQYF. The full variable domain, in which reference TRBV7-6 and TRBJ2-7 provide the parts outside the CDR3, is GAGVSQSPRYKVTKRGQDVALRCDPISGHVSLYWYRQALGQGPEFLTYFNYEAQQDKSGLPNDRFSAERPEGSISTLTIQRTEQRDSAMYRCASSLYRGGHEQYFGPGTRLTVT.

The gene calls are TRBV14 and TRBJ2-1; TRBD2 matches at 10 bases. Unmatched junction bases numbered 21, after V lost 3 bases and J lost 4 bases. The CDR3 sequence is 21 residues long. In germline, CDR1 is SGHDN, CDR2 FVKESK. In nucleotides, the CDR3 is TGTGCCAGCAGCCAGGCCCCTGGCCTAGCGGGAGTCAGGCTTCGGTACAATGAGCAGTTCTTC. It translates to CASSQAPGLAGVRLRYNEQFF.

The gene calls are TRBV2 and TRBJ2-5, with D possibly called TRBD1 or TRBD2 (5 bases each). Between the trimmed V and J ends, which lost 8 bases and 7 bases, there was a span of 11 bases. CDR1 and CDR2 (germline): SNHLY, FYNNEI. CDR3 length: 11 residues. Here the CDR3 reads CASLDGGTQYF. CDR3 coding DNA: TGTGCCAGCCTGGATGGGGGGACCCAGTACTTC.

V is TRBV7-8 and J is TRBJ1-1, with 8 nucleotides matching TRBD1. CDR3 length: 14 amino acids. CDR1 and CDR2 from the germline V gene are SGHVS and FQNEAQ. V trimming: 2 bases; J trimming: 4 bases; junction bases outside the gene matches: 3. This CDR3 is CASSLQGAGTEAFF. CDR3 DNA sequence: TGTGCCAGCAGCTTACAGGGGGCGGGCACTGAAGCTTTCTTT. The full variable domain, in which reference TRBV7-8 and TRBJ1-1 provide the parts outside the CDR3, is GAGVSQSPRYKVAKRGQDVALRCDPISGHVSLFWYQQALGQGPEFLTYFQNEAQLDKSGLPSDRFFAERPEGSVSTLKIQRTQQEDSAVYLCASSLQGAGTEAFFGQGTRLTVV.

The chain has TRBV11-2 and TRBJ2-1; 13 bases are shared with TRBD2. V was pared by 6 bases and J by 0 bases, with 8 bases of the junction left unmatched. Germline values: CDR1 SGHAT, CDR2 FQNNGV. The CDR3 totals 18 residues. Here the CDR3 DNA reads TGTGCCAGCAGGTTAACTAGCGGGAGGGCGAGCTCCTACAATGAGCAGTTCTTC. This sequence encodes CASRLTSGRASSYNEQFF.

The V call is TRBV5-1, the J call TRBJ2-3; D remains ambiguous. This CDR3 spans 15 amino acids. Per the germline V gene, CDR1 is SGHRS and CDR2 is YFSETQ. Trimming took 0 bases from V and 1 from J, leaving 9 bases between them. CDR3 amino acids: CASSLEFVGTDTQYF. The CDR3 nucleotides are TGCGCCAGCAGCTTGGAATTCGTTGGCACAGATACGCAGTATTTT.

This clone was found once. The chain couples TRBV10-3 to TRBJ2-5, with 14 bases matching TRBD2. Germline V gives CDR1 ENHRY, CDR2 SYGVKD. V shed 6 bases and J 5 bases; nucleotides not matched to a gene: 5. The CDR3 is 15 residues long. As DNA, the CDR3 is TGTGCCATCAGGGAGGGACTAGCGGGAGAGGAGACCCAGTACTTC. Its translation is CAIREGLAGEETQYF.

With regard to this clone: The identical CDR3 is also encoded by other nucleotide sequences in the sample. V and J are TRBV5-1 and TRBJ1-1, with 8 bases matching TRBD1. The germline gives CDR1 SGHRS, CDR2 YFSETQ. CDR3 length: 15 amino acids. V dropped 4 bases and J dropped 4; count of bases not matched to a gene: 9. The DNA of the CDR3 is TGCGCCAGCAGCCCTACCAACGGACAGGGCACTGAAGCTTTCTTT. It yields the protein CASSPTNGQGTEAFF.

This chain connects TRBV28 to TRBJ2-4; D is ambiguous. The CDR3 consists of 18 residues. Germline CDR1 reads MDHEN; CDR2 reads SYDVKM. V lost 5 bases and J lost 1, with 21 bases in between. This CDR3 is CASSPPQKLYMAKNIQYF. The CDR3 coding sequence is TGTGCCAGCAGTCCCCCGCAAAAGTTGTACATGGCCAAAAACATTCAGTACTTC.

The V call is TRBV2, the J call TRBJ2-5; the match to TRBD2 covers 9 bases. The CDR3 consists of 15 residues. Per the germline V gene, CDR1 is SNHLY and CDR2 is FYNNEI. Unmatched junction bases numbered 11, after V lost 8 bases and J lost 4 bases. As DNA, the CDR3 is TGTGCCAGCCTGTCCGCGGGAGGGCCGGGAGAGACCCAGTACTTC. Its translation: CASLSAGGPGETQYF.

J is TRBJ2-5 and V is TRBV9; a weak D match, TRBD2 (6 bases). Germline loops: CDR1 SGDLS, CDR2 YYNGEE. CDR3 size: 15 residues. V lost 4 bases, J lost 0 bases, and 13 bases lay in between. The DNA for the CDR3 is TGTGCCAGCAGCCTCCAGGACTATAACCAAGAGACCCAGTACTTC. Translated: CASSLQDYNQETQYF.

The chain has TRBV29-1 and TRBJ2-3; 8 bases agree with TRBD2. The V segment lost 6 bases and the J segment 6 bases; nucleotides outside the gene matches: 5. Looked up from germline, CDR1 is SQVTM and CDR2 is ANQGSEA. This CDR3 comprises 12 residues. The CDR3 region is CSVPLAADTQYF. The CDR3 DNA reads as TGCAGCGTACCACTAGCGGCCGATACGCAGTATTTT.

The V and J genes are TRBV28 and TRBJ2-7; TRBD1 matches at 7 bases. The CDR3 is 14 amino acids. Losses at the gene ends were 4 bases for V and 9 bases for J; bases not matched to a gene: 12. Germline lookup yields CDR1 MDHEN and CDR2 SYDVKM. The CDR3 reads CASSWNRGLVRQYF. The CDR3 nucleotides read TGTGCCAGCAGTTGGAACAGGGGCCTGGTGCGGCAGTACTTC.

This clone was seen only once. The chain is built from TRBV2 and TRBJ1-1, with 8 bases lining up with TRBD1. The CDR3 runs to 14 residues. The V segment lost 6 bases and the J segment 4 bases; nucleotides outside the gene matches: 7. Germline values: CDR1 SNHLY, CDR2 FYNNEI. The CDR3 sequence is CASSPGQGGTEAFF. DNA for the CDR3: TGTGCCAGCAGCCCCGGACAGGGCGGCACTGAAGCTTTCTTT. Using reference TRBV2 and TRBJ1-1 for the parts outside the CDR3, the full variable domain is EPEVTQTPSHQVTQMGQEVILRCVPISNHLYFYWYRQILGQKVEFLVSFYNNEISEKSEIFDDQFSVERPDGSNFTLKIRSTKLEDSAMYFCASSPGQGGTEAFFGQGTRLTVV.

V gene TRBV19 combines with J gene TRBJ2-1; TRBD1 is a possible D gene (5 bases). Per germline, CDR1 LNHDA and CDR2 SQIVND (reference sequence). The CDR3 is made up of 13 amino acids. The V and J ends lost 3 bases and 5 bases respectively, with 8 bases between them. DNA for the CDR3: TGTGCCAGTAGTATCCGACAGAACAATGAGCAGTTCTTC. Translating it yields CASSIRQNNEQFF.

CDR3 nucleotides: TGTGCCAGCAGCCCCTCGACAGTGAGCACAGATACGCAGTATTTT. This sequence encodes CASSPSTVSTDTQYF. J is TRBJ2-3 and V is TRBV9; D possibly corresponds to TRBD1 (5 bases). The CDR3 contains 15 residues. Germline V gene data show CDR1 as SGDLS and CDR2 as YYNGEE. V lost 4 bases and J lost 0, with 12 bases in between.

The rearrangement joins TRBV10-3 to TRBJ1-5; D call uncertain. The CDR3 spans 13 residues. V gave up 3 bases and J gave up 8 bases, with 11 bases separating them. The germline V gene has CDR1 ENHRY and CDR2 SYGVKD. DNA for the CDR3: TGTGCCATCAGTGAATGGAGGGATGAGCCCCAGCATTTT. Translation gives CAISEWRDEPQHF.

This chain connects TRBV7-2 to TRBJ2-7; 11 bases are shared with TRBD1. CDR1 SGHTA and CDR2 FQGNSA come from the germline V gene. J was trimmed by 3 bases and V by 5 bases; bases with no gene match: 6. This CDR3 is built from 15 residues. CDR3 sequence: CASSHGTGGYYEQYF. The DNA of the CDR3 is TGTGCCAGCAGCCACGGGACAGGGGGTTACTACGAGCAGTACTTC.

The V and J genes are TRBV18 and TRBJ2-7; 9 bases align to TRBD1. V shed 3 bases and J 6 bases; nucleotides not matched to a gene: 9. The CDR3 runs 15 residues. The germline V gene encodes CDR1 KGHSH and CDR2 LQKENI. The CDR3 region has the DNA TGTGCCAGCTCACCGAAACGGACAGGGGAAGGCGAGCAGTACTTC. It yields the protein CASSPKRTGEGEQYF. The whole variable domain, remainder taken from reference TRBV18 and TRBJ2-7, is NAGVMQNPRHLVRRRGQEARLRCSPMKGHSHVYWYRQLPEEGLKFMVYLQKENIIDESGMPKERFSAEFPKEGPSILRIQQVVRGDSAAYFCASSPKRTGEGEQYFGPGTRLTVT.

CDR3 in DNA: TGTGCCTGGGGGAGGAGCGGATCTCAGCCCCAGCATTTT. Its protein is CAWGRSGSQPQHF. V is TRBV30 and J is TRBJ1-5, with D unclear. The germline gives CDR1 GTSNPN, CDR2 SVGIG (reference sequence). This CDR3 is 13 amino acids long. The germline V and J ends were trimmed by 5 bases and 6 bases, with 14 bases remaining between them.

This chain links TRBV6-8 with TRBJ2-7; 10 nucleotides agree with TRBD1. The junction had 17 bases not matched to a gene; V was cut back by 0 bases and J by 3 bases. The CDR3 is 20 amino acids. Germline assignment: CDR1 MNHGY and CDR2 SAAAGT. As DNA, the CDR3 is TGTGCCAGCAGTTACTCGAGACAGGGGGCGTGTAAATGGGATCGCTACGAGCAGTACTTC. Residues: CASSYSRQGACKWDRYEQYF.

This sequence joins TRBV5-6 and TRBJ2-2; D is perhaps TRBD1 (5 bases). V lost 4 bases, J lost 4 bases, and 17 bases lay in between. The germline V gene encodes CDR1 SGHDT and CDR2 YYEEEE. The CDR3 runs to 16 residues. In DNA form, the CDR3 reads TGTGCCAGCAGCCCGGCCCCGGCAGGGTTCACCGGGGAGCTGTTTTTT. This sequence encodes CASSPAPAGFTGELFF.

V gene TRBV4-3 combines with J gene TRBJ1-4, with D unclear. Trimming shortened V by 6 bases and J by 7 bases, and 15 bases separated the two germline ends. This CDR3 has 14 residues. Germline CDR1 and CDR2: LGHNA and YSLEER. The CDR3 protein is CASSRTVGSEKLFF. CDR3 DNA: TGCGCCAGCAGTCGGACCGTGGGGAGTGAAAAACTGTTTTTT.